These 10 T cell receptor beta chains were all obtained from the same sample, sequenced in a study of T-cell reconstitution after alpha-beta-depleted transplantation in children. Unique molecular identifiers were used to barcode this TCRbeta library. A single record per CDR3 protein comes from TCRdb applying MiXCR to the PCR reads. This repertoire shows some 200,000 distinct CDR3 sequences, 8.5% to 10% found once; its top ten account for over 5%. The specimen comprised PBMCs from the stem cell graft donor, sampled from the stem cell graft. Source of these receptors: a human donor who donated a stem cell graft to a child with acute lymphoblastic leukemia.

V usage is TRBV20-1 and J usage is TRBJ2-5; D may match TRBD1 or TRBD2 (5 bases each). The CDR3 contains 14 residues. In germline, CDR1 is DFQATT, CDR2 SNEGSKA (reference sequence). V lost 6 bases and J 1 base, leaving 15 bases between the germline ends. CDR3 residues: CSAPRDPLQETQYF. Written as DNA, the CDR3 is TGCAGTGCCCCCAGGGACCCACTCCAAGAGACCCAGTACTTC.

The V and J genes are TRBV27 and TRBJ1-2; 8 positions agree with TRBD1. V lost 6 bases, J lost 5 bases, and 11 bases stayed unmatched. The CDR3 runs to 15 residues. From germline, CDR1 is MNHEY and CDR2 SMNVEV (reference sequence). The CDR3 bases are TGTGCCAGCAGGGGAAGAGGACAGGGCGGGTATGGCTACACCTTC. This gives the protein CASRGRGQGGYGYTF.

This clonotype was observed many times. V and J are TRBV25-1 and TRBJ2-1; the D gene is possibly TRBD2 (5 bases). V was pared by 6 bases and J by 8 bases, with 17 bases between. The length of the CDR3 is 14 residues. Per the germline V gene, CDR1 is MGHDK and CDR2 is SYGVNS. The CDR3 DNA reads as TGTGCCAGCAGGGATCCGGGGTCCTTCCATGAGCAGTTCTTC. Encoded protein: CASRDPGSFHEQFF.

This chain connects TRBV27 to TRBJ1-1; D gene ambiguous. The CDR3 consists of 14 residues. V was cut by 2 bases and J by 0 bases, with 7 bases left in between. In germline, CDR1 is MNHEY, CDR2 SMNVEV (reference sequence). CDR3 loop: CASSLRALNTEAFF. The CDR3 coding sequence is TGTGCCAGCAGTTTAAGAGCCCTGAACACTGAAGCTTTCTTT.

In its sample, this clonotype was seen many times. The CDR3: CASSLLTFANTGELFF. The DNA for the CDR3 is TGTGCCAGCAGTTTGCTGACCTTCGCGAACACCGGGGAGCTGTTTTTT. The V gene is TRBV12-3 or TRBV12-4, the J gene TRBJ2-2; D remains unclear. The CDR3 loop spans 16 amino acids. V was shortened by 3 bases and J by 0 bases, with 11 bases between the two germline ends.

The V gene is TRBV5-6, the J gene TRBJ2-1; D not certain. V shed 4 bases and J shed 7 bases, with 15 bases lying between them. Germline V gives CDR1 SGHDT, CDR2 YYEEEE. There are 14 residues in the CDR3. CDR3: CASSPTQRTNEQFF. The CDR3 DNA sequence: TGTGCCAGCAGCCCCACACAGCGAACGAATGAGCAGTTCTTC.

As regards this clonotype: Just one base apart from a much larger clone, this may be a read error. The CDR3 ends on some other residue instead of the conserved phenylalanine or tryptophan, so this is likely a read error. The chain is built from TRBV10-2 and TRBJ2-1; the D gene is possibly TRBD1 (5 bases). This CDR3 has 15 amino acids. Germline assignment: CDR1 WSHSY and CDR2 SAAADI. V shed 4 bases and J shed 0 bases, with 10 bases lying between them. For the CDR3, the DNA is TGCGCCAGCAGTGTTTTGGGGCCCTCCTACAATGAGCAGTTCTAC. It translates to CASSVLGPSYNEQFY.

V and J are TRBV20-1 and TRBJ2-1, with 9 bases identical to TRBD2. Germline V gives CDR1 DFQATT, CDR2 SNEGSKA (reference sequence). The CDR3 runs 14 residues. The trim removed 3 bases at V and 5 bases at J, leaving 5 bases unmatched. CDR3 nucleotide sequence: TGCAGTGCTAGCATGACTAGCGGCAACAATGAGCAGTTCTTC. Translation: CSASMTSGNNEQFF.

The rearrangement links TRBV7-2 to TRBJ2-1; TRBD2 matches 14 bases. After removal of 5 bases from V and 9 bases from J, the junction contained 9 bases not matched to a gene. CDR1 is SGHTA and CDR2 is FQGNSA in the germline V gene. The CDR3 loop spans 16 amino acids. CDR3 bases: TGTGCCAGCAGCCATGGACTAGCGGGGGGAACTGTTGAGCAGTTCTTC. Its protein is CASSHGLAGGTVEQFF.

The CDR3 coding sequence is TGCGCCAGCAGCTTGTTCGGGGCCTATAGCACAGATACGCAGTATTTT. Translated: CASSLFGAYSTDTQYF. The rearrangement uses TRBV5-1 and TRBJ2-3, with D perhaps given as TRBD1 or TRBD2 (5 bases each). The CDR3 extends over 16 amino acids. Trimming took 1 base from V and 0 from J, leaving 12 bases between them. The V gene's germline CDR1 is SGHRS and CDR2 YFSETQ.